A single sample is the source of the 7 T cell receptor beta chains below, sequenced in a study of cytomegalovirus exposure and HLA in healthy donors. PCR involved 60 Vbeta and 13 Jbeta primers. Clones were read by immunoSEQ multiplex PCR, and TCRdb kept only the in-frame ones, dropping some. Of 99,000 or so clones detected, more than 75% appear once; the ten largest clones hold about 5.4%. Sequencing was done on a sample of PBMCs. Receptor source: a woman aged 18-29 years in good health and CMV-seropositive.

The CDR3 protein is CASSRGPEKNRYF. CDR3 sequence (DNA): TGTGCCAGCAGCCGCGGCCCAGAGAAGAATCGGTACTTC. The V and J genes are TRBV11-2 and TRBJ2-7; D unresolved. The V and J ends lost 5 bases and 12 bases respectively, with 20 bases between them. From germline, CDR1 is SGHAT and CDR2 FQNNGV. This CDR3 has 13 residues.

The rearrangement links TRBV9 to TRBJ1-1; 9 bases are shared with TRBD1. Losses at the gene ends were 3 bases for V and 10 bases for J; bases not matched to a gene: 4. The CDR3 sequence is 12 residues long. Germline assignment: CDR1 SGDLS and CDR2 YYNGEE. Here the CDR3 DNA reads TGTGCCAGCAGCGCCCGGACAGGGGCAGCTTTCTTT. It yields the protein CASSARTGAAFF.

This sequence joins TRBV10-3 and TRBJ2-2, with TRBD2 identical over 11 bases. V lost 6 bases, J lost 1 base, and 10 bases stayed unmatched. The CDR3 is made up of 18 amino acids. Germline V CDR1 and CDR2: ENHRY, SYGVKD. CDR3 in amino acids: CAIRDRGGLAENTGELFF. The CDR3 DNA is TGTGCCATCAGAGACAGAGGGGGACTAGCGGAGAACACCGGGGAGCTGTTTTTT.

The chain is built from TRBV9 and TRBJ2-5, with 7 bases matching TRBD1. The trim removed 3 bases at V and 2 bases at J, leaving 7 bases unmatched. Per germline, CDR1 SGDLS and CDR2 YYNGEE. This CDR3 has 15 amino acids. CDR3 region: CASSEGDSDQETQYF. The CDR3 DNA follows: TGTGCCAGCAGCGAGGGGGACAGCGATCAAGAGACCCAGTACTTC.

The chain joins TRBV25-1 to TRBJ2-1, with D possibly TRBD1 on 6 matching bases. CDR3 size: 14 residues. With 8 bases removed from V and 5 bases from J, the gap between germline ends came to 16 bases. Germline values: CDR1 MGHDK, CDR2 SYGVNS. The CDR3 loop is CASRRQEQNNEQFF. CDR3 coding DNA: TGTGCCAGCCGCCGACAGGAGCAAAACAATGAGCAGTTCTTC.

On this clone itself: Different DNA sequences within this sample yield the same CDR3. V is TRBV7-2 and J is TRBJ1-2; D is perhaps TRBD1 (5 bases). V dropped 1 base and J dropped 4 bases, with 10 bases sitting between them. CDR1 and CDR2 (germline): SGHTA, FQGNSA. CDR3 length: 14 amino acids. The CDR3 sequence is CASSLGPGGYGYTF. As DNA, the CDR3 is TGTGCCAGCAGCTTAGGGCCGGGGGGCTATGGCTACACCTTC.

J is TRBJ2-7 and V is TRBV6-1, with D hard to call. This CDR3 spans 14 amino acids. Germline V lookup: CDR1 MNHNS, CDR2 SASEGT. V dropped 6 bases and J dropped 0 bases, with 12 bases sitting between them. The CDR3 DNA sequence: TGTGCCAGCAGAGCGACGGTGGTCTCCTACGAGCAGTACTTC. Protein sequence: CASRATVVSYEQYF.